The subject of this entry is one T cell receptor beta chain. Generated by immunoSEQ multiplex PCR, the TCRdb table keeps only in-frame clones and is missing some. The sample includes 130,000 or so clones, 85% to 95% of them seen just once. The data were taken from a study of T cell changes during pregnancy in multiple sclerosis. V was pared by 5 bases and J by 2 bases, with 6 bases of the junction left unmatched. CDR1 is SEHNR and CDR2 is FQNEAQ in the germline V gene (reference sequence). This CDR3 spans 15 amino acids. The J gene is TRBJ2-1, the V gene TRBV7-9; 7 bases fit TRBD2. The material sequenced was peripheral blood, taken before pregnancy. This receptor was identified in a female donor with multiple sclerosis, enrolled in a pregnancy study. The CDR3 nucleotides read TGTGCCAGCAGCACGGCGGGAGACCCCTACAATGAGCAGTTCTTC. It codes for CASSTAGDPYNEQFF.